This T cell receptor beta chain was sequenced for a study of blood T cell repertoires in COVID-19. Overall study context: From T cells, B-cell-depleted T cells, or PBMCs came the material, which was cDNA or gDNA.

The assay was immunoSEQ multiplex PCR, and TCRdb's table has in-frame clones only and misses some. The sample shows about 180,000 clones, approximately 90% of them seen only once. The CDR3 is 16 amino acids. Germline V gene sequence: CDR1 SGHNT, CDR2 YENEEA. With 4 bases clipped from V and 0 bases from J, the junction kept 5 bases outside the gene matches. What was sequenced was peripheral blood. The V call is TRBV11-3, the J call TRBJ2-3, with 9 bases aligning to TRBD1. The sequence derives from a woman between 50 and 59 years old with acute or convalescent COVID-19. Here the CDR3 reads CASSSTGGYSTDTQYF. In nucleotides, the CDR3 is TGTGCCAGCAGCTCGACAGGGGGATATAGCACAGATACGCAGTATTTT.